This T cell receptor beta chain was documented in a study of blood T cell repertoires in COVID-19. Study at large: COVID-19 samples from acute and convalescent phases originated in the United States, Italy and Spain. Sample material is recorded as cDNA or gDNA derived from T cells, B-cell-depleted T cells, or PBMCs.

As originally analysed: Estimation of nucleated cell counts relied on the amplification of reference gene primers. Sequencing was performed with immunoSEQ multiplex PCR; in TCRdb, only in-frame clones are kept and a portion is missing. The DNA was the basis for D and trimming; V, J and clone size are from that table. The top ten hold 1.5% to 2% of the sample, which has tens of thousands of clones, around 90% seen once. This clone was seen a handful of times. This CDR3 has 13 residues. The source material was peripheral blood. The sequence came from an older woman with active COVID-19. The V and J genes are TRBV21-1 and TRBJ1-5; the D call of TRBD1 is as the table states it, not checked on the DNA. TRBV21-1 is termed a pseudogene. The CDR3: CASWSRGDQPQHF. CDR3 bases: TGTGCCAGCTGGAGCAGGGGGGATCAGCCCCAGCATTTT.